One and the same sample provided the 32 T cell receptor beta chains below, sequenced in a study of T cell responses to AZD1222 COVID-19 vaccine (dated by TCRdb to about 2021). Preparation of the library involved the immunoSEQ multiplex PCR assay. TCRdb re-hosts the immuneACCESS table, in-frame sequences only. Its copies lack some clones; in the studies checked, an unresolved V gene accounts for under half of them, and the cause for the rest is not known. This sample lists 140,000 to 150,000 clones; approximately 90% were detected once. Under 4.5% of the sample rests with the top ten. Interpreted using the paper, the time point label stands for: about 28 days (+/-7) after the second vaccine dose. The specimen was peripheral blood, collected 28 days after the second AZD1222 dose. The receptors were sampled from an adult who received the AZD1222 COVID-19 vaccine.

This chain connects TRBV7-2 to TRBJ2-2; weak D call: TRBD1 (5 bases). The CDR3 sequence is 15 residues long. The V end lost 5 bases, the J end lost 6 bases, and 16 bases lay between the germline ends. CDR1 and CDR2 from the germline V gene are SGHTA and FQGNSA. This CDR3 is CASSRFRGGPGELFF. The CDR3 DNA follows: TGTGCCAGCAGCCGGTTTAGGGGTGGGCCCGGGGAGCTGTTTTTT.

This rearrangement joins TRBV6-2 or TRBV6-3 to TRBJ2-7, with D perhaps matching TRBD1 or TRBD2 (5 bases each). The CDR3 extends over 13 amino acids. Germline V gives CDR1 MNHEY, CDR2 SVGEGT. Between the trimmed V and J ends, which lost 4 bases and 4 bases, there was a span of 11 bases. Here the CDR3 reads CASSSRDGYEQYF. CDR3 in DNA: TGTGCCAGCAGTTCCCGGGACGGATACGAGCAGTACTTC.

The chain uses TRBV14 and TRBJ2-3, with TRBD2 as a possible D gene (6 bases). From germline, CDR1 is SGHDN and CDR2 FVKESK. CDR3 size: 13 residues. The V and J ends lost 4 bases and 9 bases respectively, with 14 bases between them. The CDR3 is CASSPTWEETQYF. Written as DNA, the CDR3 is TGTGCCAGCAGCCCAACTTGGGAGGAAACGCAGTATTTT.

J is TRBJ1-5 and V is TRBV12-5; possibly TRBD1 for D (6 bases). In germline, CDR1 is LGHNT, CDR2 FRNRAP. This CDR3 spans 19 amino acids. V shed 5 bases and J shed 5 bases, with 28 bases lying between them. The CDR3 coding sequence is TGTGCTAGTGGTCCCGGCACGGGCAGGGGTTTTGAGCGTTATCAGCCCCAGCATTTT. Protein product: CASGPGTGRGFERYQPQHF.

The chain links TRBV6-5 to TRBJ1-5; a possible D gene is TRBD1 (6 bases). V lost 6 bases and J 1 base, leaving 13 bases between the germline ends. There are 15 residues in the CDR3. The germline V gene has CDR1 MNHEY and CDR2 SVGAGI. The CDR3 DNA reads TGTGCCAGCAGCCCCGTTGGGGGCAGCAATCAGCCCCAGCATTTT. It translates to CASSPVGGSNQPQHF.

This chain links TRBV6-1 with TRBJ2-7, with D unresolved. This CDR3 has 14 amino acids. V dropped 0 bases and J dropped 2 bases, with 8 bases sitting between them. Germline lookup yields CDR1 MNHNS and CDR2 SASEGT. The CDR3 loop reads CASSEAIRTYEQYF. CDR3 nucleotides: TGTGCCAGCAGTGAAGCGATACGGACCTACGAGCAGTACTTC.

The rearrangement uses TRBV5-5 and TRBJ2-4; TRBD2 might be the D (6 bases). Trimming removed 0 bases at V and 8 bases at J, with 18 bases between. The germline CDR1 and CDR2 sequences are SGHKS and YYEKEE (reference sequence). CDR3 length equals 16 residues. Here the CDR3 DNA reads TGTGCCAGCAGCTTGGTCGTAGGGCCCCGGAGGGACATTCAGTACTTC. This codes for CASSLVVGPRRDIQYF.

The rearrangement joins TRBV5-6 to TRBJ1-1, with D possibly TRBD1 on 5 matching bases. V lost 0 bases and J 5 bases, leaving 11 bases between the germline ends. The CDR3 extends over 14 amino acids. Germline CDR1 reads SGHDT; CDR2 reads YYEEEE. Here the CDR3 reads CASSLGGGRTEAFF. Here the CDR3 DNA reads TGTGCCAGCAGCTTGGGCGGGGGTCGGACTGAAGCTTTCTTT. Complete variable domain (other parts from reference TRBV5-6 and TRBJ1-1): DAGVTQSPTHLIKTRGQQVTLRCSPKSGHDTVSWYQQALGQGPQFIFQYYEEEERQRGNFPDRFSGHQFPNYSSELNVNALLLGDSALYLCASSLGGGRTEAFFGQGTRLTVV.

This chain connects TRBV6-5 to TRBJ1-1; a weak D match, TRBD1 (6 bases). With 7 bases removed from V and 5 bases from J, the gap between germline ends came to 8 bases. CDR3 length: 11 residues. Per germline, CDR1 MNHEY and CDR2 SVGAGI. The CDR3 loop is CASMRGTEAFF. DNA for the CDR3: TGTGCCAGCATGAGGGGGACTGAAGCTTTCTTT.

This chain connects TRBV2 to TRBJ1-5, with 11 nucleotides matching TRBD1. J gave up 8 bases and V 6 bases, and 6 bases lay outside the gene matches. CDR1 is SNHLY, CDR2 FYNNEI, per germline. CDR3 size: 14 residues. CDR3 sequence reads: CASRTLGQGEPQHF. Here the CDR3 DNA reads TGTGCCAGCAGGACCCTGGGACAGGGGGAGCCCCAGCATTTT.

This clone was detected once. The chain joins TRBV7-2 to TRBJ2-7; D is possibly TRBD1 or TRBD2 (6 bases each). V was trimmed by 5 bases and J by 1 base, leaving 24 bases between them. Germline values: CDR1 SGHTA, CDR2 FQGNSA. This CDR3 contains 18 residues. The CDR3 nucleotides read TGTGCCAGCAGCCTAGGGGGGACGGTCCCTCCCCTTTCCTACGAGCAGTACTTC. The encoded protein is CASSLGGTVPPLSYEQYF. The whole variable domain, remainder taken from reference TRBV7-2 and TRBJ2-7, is GAGVSQSPSNKVTEKGKDVELRCDPISGHTALYWYRQSLGQGLEFLIYFQGNSAPDKSGLPSDRFSAERTGGSVSTLTIQRTQQEDSAVYLCASSLGGTVPPLSYEQYFGPGTRLTVT.

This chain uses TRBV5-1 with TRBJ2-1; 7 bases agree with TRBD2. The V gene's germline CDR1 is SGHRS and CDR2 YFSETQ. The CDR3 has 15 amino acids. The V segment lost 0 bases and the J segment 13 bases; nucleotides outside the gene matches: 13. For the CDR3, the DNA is TGCGCCAGCAGCTTGGGGCGGGGGACCCTAGAGGACCAGTTCTTC. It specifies CASSLGRGTLEDQFF.

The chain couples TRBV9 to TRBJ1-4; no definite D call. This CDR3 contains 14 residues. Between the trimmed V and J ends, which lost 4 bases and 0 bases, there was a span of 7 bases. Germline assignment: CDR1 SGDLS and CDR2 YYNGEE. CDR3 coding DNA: TGTGCCAGCAGCCCCGGTGCAACTAATGAAAAACTGTTTTTT. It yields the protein CASSPGATNEKLFF.

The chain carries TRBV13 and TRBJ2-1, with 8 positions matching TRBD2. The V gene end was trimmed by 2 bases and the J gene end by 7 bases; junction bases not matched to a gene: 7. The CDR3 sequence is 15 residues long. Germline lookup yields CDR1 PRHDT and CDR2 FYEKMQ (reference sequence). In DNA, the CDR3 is TGTGCCAGCAGCTTAAGGCTAGCGGGTGTGAATGAGCAGTTCTTC. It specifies CASSLRLAGVNEQFF.

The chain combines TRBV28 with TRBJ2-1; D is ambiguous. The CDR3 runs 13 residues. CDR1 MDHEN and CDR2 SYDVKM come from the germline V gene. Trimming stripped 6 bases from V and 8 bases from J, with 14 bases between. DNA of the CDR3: TGTGCCAGCAGCCACCCGGGTAGGGATGAGCAGTTCTTC. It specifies CASSHPGRDEQFF.

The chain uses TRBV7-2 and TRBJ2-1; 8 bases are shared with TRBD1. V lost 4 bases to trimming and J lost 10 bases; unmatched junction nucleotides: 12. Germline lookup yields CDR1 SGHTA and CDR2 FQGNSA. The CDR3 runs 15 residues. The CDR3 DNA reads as TGTGCCAGCAGCTCCAGGACAGGGACGAAAGGCGAGCAGTTCTTC. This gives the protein CASSSRTGTKGEQFF. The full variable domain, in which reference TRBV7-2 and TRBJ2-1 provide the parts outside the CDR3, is GAGVSQSPSNKVTEKGKDVELRCDPISGHTALYWYRQSLGQGLEFLIYFQGNSAPDKSGLPSDRFSAERTGGSVSTLTIQRTQQEDSAVYLCASSSRTGTKGEQFFGPGTRLTVL.

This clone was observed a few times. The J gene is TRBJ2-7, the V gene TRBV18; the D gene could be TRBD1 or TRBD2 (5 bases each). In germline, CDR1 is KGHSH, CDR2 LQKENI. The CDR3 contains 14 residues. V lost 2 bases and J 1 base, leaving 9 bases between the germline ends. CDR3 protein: CASSPGTDSYEQYF. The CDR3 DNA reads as TGTGCCAGCTCACCAGGGACGGATTCCTACGAGCAGTACTTC.

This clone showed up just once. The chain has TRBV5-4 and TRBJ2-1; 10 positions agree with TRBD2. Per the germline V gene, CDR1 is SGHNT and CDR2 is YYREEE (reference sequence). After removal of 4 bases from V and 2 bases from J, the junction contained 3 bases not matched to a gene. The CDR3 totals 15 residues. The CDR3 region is CASSGGLAAYNEQFF. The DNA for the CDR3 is TGTGCCAGCAGCGGTGGACTAGCGGCCTACAATGAGCAGTTCTTC.

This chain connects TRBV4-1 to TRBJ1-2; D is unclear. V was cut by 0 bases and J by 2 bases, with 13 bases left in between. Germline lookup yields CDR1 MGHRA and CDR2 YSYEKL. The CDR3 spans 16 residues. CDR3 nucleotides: TGCGCCAGCAGCCAAGATAACGTTAGATTAAACTATGGCTACACCTTC. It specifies CASSQDNVRLNYGYTF.

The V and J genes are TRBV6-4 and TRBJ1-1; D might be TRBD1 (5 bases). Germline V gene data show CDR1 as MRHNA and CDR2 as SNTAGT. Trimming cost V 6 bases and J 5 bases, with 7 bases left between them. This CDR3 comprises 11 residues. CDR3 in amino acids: CASRGVTEAFF. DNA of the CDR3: TGTGCCAGCAGAGGGGTAACTGAAGCTTTCTTT.

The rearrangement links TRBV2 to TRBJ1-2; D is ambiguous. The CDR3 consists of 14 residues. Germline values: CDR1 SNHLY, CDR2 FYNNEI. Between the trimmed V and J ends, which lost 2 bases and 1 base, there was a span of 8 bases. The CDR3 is CASSEIDNNYGYTF. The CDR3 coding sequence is TGTGCCAGCAGTGAAATAGATAATAACTATGGCTACACCTTC. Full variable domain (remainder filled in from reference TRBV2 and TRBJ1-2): EPEVTQTPSHQVTQMGQEVILRCVPISNHLYFYWYRQILGQKVEFLVSFYNNEISEKSEIFDDQFSVERPDGSNFTLKIRSTKLEDSAMYFCASSEIDNNYGYTFGSGTRLTVV.

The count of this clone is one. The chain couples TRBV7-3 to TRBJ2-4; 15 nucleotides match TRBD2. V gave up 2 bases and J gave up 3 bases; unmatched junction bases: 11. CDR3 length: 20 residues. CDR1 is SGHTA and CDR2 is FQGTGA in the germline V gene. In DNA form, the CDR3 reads TGTGCCAGCAGCTTAGCCCCGGGACTAGCGGGAGGCGGAGGCAAAAACATTCAGTACTTC. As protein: CASSLAPGLAGGGGKNIQYF.

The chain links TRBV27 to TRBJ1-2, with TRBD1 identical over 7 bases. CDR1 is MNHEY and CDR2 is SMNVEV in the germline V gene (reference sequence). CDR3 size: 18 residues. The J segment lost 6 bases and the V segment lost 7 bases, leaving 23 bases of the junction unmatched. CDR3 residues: CASKYGGQASLTGHGYTF. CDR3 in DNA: TGTGCCAGCAAATATGGCGGACAGGCGTCCTTAACGGGCCATGGCTACACCTTC.

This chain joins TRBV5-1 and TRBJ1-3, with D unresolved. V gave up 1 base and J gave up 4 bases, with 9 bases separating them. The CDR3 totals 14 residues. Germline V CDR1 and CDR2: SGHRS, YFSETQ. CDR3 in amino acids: CASSLTGFGNTIYF. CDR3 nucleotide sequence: TGCGCCAGCAGCTTGACGGGCTTCGGAAACACCATATATTTT.

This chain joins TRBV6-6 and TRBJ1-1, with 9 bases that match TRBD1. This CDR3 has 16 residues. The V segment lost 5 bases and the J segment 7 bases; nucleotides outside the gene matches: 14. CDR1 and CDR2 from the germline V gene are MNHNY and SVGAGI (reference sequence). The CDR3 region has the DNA TGTGCCAGCAGTAGCGAACGGGACAGGGTAACGTATGAAGCTTTCTTT. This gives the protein CASSSERDRVTYEAFF.

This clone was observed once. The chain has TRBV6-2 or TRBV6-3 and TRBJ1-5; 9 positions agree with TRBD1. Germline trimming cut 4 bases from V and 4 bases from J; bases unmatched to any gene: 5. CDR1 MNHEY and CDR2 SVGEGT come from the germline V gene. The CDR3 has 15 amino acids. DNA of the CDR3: TGTGCCAGCAGTTGGGGACAGGGAGTAAATCAGCCCCAGCATTTT. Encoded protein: CASSWGQGVNQPQHF.

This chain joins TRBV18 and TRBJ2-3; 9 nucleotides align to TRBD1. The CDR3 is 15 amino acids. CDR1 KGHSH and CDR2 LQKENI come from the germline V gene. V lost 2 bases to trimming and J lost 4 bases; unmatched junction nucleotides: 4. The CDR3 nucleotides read TGTGCCAGCTCACCAGGACAGGGGTCCGCAGATACGCAGTATTTT. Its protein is CASSPGQGSADTQYF.

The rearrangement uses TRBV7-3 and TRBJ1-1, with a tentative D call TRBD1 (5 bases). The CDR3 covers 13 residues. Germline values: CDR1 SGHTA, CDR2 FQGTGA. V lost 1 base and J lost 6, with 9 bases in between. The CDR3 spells CASSLNRGAEAFF. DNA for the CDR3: TGTGCCAGCAGCTTAAATCGGGGGGCTGAAGCTTTCTTT.

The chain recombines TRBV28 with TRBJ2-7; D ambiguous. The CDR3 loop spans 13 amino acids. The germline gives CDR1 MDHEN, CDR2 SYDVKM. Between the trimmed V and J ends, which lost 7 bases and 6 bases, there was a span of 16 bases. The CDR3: CASMRSGPREQYF. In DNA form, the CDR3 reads TGTGCCAGCATGCGTTCAGGCCCCCGCGAGCAGTACTTC.

The CDR3 DNA sequence: TGTGCCATCTCAGTGTCAGGGACGGCCCAGGGAGAGACCCAGTACTTC. It yields the protein CAISVSGTAQGETQYF. This sequence joins TRBV10-3 and TRBJ2-5; D assignment may be TRBD1 or TRBD2 (5 bases each). This CDR3 region has 16 residues. Germline assignment: CDR1 ENHRY and CDR2 SYGVKD. Between the trimmed V and J ends, which lost 8 bases and 4 bases, there was a span of 23 bases.

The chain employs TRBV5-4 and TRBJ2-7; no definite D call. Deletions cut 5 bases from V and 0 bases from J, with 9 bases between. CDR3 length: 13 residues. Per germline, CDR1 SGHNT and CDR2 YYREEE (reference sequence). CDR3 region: CASRQQDSYEQYF. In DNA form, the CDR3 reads TGTGCCAGCAGACAGCAAGACTCCTACGAGCAGTACTTC.

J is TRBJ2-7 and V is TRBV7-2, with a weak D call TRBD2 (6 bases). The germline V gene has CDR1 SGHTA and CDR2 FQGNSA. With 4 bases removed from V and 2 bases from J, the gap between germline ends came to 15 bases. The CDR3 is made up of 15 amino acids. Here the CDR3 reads CASSSRGAGTYEQYF. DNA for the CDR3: TGTGCCAGCAGCTCCCGAGGGGCGGGGACCTACGAGCAGTACTTC.